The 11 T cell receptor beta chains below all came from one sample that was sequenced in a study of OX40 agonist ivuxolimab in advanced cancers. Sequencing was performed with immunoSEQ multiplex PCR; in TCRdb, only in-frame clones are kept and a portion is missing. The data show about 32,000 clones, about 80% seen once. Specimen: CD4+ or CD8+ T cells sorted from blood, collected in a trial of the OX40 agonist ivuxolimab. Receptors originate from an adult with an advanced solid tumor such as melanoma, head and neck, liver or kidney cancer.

This chain's CDR3 is CASTGNGYGYTF. CDR3 nucleotide sequence: TGTGCCAGCACAGGGAATGGCTATGGCTACACCTTC. This rearrangement joins TRBV27 to TRBJ1-2; TRBD1 is a possible D gene (5 bases). The CDR3 has 12 residues. V was cut by 7 bases and J by 4 bases, with 10 bases left in between. CDR1 is MNHEY and CDR2 is SMNVEV in the germline V gene (reference sequence).

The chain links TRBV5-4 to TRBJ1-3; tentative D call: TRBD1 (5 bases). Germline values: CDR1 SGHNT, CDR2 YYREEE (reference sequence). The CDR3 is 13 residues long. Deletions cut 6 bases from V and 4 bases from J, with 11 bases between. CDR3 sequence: CASTLWGGNTIYF. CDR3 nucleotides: TGTGCCAGCACCCTGTGGGGGGGAAACACCATATATTTT.

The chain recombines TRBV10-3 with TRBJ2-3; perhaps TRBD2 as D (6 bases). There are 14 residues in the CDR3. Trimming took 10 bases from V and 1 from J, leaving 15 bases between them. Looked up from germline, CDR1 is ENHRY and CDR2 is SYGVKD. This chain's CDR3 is CATDPGGGTDTQYF. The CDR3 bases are TGTGCCACAGACCCCGGGGGTGGCACAGATACGCAGTATTTT.

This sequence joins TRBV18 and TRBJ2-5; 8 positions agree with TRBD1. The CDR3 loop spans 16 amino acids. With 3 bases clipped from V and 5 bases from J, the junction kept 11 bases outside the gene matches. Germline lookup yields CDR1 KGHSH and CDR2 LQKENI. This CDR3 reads CASSPLGQALGETQYF. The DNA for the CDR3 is TGTGCCAGCTCACCCCTGGGACAGGCCTTAGGGGAGACCCAGTACTTC.

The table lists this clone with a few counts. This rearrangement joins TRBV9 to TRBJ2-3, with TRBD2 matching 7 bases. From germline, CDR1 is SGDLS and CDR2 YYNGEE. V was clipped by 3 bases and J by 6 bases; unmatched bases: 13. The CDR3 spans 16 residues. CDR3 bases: TGTGCCAGCAGCGGGCCCCGTGGGGGAGGGTGGGATACGCAGTATTTT. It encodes CASSGPRGGGWDTQYF.

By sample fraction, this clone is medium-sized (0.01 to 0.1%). The CDR3 spells CASSLSEQYF. The CDR3 region has the DNA TGCGCCAGCAGCTTAAGCGAGCAGTACTTC. This chain uses TRBV5-1 with TRBJ2-7; D is undetermined. CDR3 length equals 10 residues. V was trimmed by 2 bases and J by 6 bases, leaving 3 bases between them. Germline V gives CDR1 SGHRS, CDR2 YFSETQ.

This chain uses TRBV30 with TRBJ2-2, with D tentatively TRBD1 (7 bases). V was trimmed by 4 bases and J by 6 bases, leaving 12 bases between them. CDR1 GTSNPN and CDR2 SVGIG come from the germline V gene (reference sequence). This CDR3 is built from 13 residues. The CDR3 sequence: CAWTRGRSGELFF. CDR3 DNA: TGTGCCTGGACCAGGGGGAGGTCCGGGGAGCTGTTTTTT. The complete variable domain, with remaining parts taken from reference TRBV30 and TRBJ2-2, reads SQTIHQWPATLVQPVGSPLSLECTVEGTSNPNLYWYRQAAGRGLQLLFYSVGIGQISSEVPQNLSASRPQDRQFILSSKKLLLSDSGFYLCAWTRGRSGELFFGEGSRLTVL.

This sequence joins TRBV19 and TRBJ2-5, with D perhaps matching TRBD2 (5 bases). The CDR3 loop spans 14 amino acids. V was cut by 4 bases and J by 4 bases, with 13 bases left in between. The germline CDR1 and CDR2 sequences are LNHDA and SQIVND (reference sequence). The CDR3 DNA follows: TGTGCCAGTAGTAGGAAGGGTGGGAGAGAGACCCAGTACTTC. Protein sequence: CASSRKGGRETQYF.

The CDR3 sequence is CASGRRERETQYF. CDR3 coding DNA: TGTGCCAGCGGGCGGAGGGAGCGGGAGACCCAGTACTTC. J is TRBJ2-5 and V is TRBV7-9, with TRBD2 as a possible D gene (6 bases). The CDR3 has 13 amino acids. Germline V CDR1 and CDR2: SEHNR, FQNEAQ (reference sequence). V was pared by 8 bases and J by 5 bases, with 15 bases between.

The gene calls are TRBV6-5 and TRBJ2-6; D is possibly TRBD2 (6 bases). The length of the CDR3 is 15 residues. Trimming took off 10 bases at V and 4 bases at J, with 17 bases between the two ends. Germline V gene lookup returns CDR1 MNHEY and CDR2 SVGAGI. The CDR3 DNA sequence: TGTGCCACTTCCCCAGGCGGGACCGGGGCCAACGTCCTGACTTTC. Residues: CATSPGGTGANVLTF.

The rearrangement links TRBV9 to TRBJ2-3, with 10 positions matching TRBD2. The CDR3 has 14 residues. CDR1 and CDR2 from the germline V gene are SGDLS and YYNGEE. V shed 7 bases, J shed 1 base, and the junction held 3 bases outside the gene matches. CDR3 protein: CASGTSGGTDTQYF. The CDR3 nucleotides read TGTGCCAGCGGAACTAGCGGGGGCACAGATACGCAGTATTTT.